The rows below give T cell receptor beta chains drawn from one sample of a study of shared clonotypes between healthy human individuals. This table comes from immunoSEQ multiplex PCR, and its TCRdb copy is limited to in-frame clones, with some not included. The repertoire has about 590,000 clones, roughly 96% of them found once; the top ten carry less than 0.13%. The sequencing input was naive CD8+ T cells sorted from blood. The receptors derive from a young woman in good health. The CDR3 runs from the conserved cysteine through the conserved F or W. A D gene is named only where the DNA matches it firmly. Expanded clones get a size class; other rows say once, few or many, or leave the size out.

CDR3 | DNA | J | V | D | size
CASSLNGPSYEQYF | TGTGCCAGCAGTTTAAATGGACCCTCATACGAGCAGTACTTC | TRBJ2-7 | TRBV28 | - | -
CAWSVLAGVGDTQYF | TGTGCCTGGAGTGTACTAGCGGGAGTGGGAGATACGCAGTATTTT | TRBJ2-3 | TRBV30 | TRBD2 | -
CASSFAEGTTYSNQPQHF | TGTGCCAGCAGTTTCGCGGAGGGGACGACTTATAGCAATCAGCCCCAGCATTTT | TRBJ1-5 | TRBV28 | - | -
CASSEEASGRLQETQYF | TGTGCCAGCAGTGAAGAGGCTAGCGGGAGGCTCCAAGAGACCCAGTACTTC | TRBJ2-5 | TRBV6-1 | TRBD2 | -
CASNVGGSLDTQYF | TGTGCCAGTAATGTAGGCGGGAGCCTTGATACGCAGTATTTT | TRBJ2-3 | TRBV19 | TRBD2 | -
CASLGLDVTYEQYF | TGTGCCAGTTTGGGCCTCGATGTTACCTACGAGCAGTACTTC | TRBJ2-7 | TRBV28 | - | -
CASSTSRTTNTEAFF | TGCGCCAGCAGCACATCCAGGACGACGAACACTGAAGCTTTCTTT | TRBJ1-1 | TRBV5-1 | - | once
CASSFFRDQPQHF | TGTGCCAGCAGCTTTTTCAGGGATCAGCCCCAGCATTTT | TRBJ1-5 | TRBV5-8 | - | -
CASSLAGLTQGEQYF | TGTGCCAGCAGCTTGGCCGGGTTAACTCAGGGGGAGCAGTACTTC | TRBJ2-7 | TRBV5-6 | - | once
CASSGFRTGLNEKLFF | TGTGCCAGTAGTGGCTTCCGGACAGGCCTAAATGAAAAACTGTTTTTT | TRBJ1-4 | TRBV19 | TRBD1 | few
CASSSDSTYEQYF | TGCGCCAGCAGCTCTGACAGCACCTACGAGCAGTACTTC | TRBJ2-7 | TRBV5-1 | - | -
CASSLSVDRAPYEQYF | TGTGCCAGCAGTTTATCGGTCGACAGGGCGCCCTACGAGCAGTACTTC | TRBJ2-7 | TRBV27 | TRBD1 | -
CASSLGNEQFF | TGTGCCAGCAGCTTGGGAAATGAGCAGTTCTTC | TRBJ2-1 | TRBV5-6 | - | -
CASSLTGGSLDNEQYF | TGTGCCAGCAGTTTAACAGGGGGCTCGCTCGATAACGAGCAGTACTTC | TRBJ2-7 | TRBV28 | TRBD1 | -
CASSLWTVGEQFF | TGTGCCAGCAGTTTATGGACAGTAGGTGAGCAGTTCTTC | TRBJ2-1 | TRBV27 | - | -
CASCGVPNEQFF | TGTGCCAGCTGCGGGGTTCCCAATGAGCAGTTCTTC | TRBJ2-1 | TRBV11-1 | - | -
CASSPRQDPSNYGYTF | TGTGCCAGCAGTCCCCGACAGGACCCTTCTAACTATGGCTACACCTTC | TRBJ1-2 | TRBV27 | - | -
CASSEVSVHEKLFF | TGTGCCAGCAGTGAAGTTTCCGTGCATGAAAAACTGTTTTTT | TRBJ1-4 | TRBV6-1 | - | -
CASSMTSTDTQYF | TGTGCCAGCAGTATGACTAGCACAGATACGCAGTATTTT | TRBJ2-3 | TRBV27 | - | once
CASSEKAPRTGWVMGSYEQYF | TGTGCCAGCAGTGAAAAAGCCCCCCGGACAGGGTGGGTAATGGGCTCCTACGAGCAGTACTTC | TRBJ2-7 | TRBV2 | TRBD1 | -
CASSQGGLAFSYEQYF | TGCGCCAGCAGCCAGGGGGGACTAGCGTTCTCCTACGAGCAGTACTTC | TRBJ2-7 | TRBV4-1 | TRBD2 | -
CASSLVPRGAYTGELFF | TGTGCCAGCAGCTTAGTGCCGAGGGGGGCCTACACCGGGGAGCTGTTTTTT | TRBJ2-2 | TRBV7-8 | - | -
CASSEQVGDETQYF | TGCGCCAGCAGTGAGCAGGTGGGGGACGAGACCCAGTACTTC | TRBJ2-5 | TRBV10-2 | - | -
CASSVWGGNTIYF | TGTGCCAGCAGCGTTTGGGGAGGAAACACCATATATTTT | TRBJ1-3 | TRBV9 | - | -
CASSLQLNTEAFF | TGTGCCAGCAGTCTCCAACTGAACACTGAAGCTTTCTTT | TRBJ1-1 | TRBV28 | - | -
CASSFLGGTDTQYF | TGTGCCAGCAGTTTTCTCGGAGGCACAGATACGCAGTATTTT | TRBJ2-3 | TRBV27 | - | -
CASSLLGTGELFF | TGTGCCAGCAGCTTGTTGGGCACCGGGGAGCTGTTTTTT | TRBJ2-2 | TRBV5-6 | - | -
CASSFRVFRSYEQYF | TGTGCCAGCAGTTTTCGGGTTTTTCGTTCCTACGAGCAGTACTTC | TRBJ2-7 | TRBV28 | - | -
CASSLERESSEQYF | TGTGCCAGCAGCTTAGAGCGGGAGTCCTCCGAGCAGTACTTC | TRBJ2-7 | TRBV7-6 | TRBD2 | -
CASSDPSYEQYF | TGTGCCAGCAGTGACCCGTCCTACGAGCAGTACTTC | TRBJ2-7 | TRBV2 | - | -
CASIPTSAPYEQYF | TGTGCCAGCATCCCGACTAGCGCACCCTACGAGCAGTACTTC | TRBJ2-7 | TRBV27 | TRBD2 | once